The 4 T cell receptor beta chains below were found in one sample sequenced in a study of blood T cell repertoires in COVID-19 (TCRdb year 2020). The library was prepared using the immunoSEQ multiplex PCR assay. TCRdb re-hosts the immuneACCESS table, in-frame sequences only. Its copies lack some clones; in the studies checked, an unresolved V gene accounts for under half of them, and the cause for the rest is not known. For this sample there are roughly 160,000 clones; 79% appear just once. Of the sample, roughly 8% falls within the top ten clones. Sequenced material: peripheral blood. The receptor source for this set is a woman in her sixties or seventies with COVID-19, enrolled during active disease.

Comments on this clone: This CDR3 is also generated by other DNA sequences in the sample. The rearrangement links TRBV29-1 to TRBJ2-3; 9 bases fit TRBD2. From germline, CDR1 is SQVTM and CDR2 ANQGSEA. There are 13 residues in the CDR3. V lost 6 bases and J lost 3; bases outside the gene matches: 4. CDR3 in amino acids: CSVDLAGTDTQYF. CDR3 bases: TGCAGCGTGGACCTAGCGGGAACAGATACGCAGTATTTT.

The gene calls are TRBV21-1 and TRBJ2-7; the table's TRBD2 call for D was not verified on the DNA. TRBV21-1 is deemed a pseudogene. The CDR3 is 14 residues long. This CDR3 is CASSKTIAPYEQYF. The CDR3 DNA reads TGTGCCAGCAGCAAAACGATAGCACCCTACGAGCAGTACTTC.

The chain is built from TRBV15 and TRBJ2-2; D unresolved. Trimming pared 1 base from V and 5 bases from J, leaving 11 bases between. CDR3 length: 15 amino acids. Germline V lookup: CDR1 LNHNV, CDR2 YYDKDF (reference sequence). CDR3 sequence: CATSRVNRVTGELFF. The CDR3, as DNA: TGTGCCACCAGCAGAGTTAACCGAGTGACCGGGGAGCTGTTTTTT.

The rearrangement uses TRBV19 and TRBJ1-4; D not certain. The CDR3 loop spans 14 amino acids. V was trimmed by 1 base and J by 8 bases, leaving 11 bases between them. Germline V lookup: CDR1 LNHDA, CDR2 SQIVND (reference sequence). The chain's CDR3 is CASSIGSGKEKLFF. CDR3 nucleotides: TGTGCCAGTAGTATAGGCAGCGGGAAAGAAAAACTGTTTTTT.